This TCR beta chain was sequenced during a study of T cell responses to AZD1222 COVID-19 vaccine. Notes on the study in general: Only a handful of AZD1222 recipients were seropositive at baseline. The study sampled repertoires only after the peak T cell response. Recipients of two AZD1222 doses showed rising Spike-specific TCR breadth and depth. The donors showed a predominance of white British ancestry and of females, with possible underestimation of clonal diversity.

As regards this clone: The antigen is undetermined. The same CDR3 can be traced to other DNA sequences in this sample.

V was shortened by 0 bases and J by 7 bases, with 5 bases between the two germline ends. This CDR3 has 11 amino acids. Germline V lookup: CDR1 SGHDT, CDR2 YYEEEE. The protocol was immunoSEQ multiplex PCR, while the TCRdb copy is restricted to in-frame clones and leaves out a portion. The sample includes approximately 75,000 clones, around nine tenths of them seen just once. The sequence derives from an adult who received the AZD1222 COVID-19 vaccine. The chain links TRBV5-6 to TRBJ2-7; no firm D call. The sample was peripheral blood, taken 28 days after the second AZD1222 dose. Here the CDR3 DNA reads TGTGCCAGCAGCTTGGTGGGGGAGCAGTACTTC. Its protein product is CASSLVGEQYF.